One sample yielded the 11 T cell receptor beta chains listed below, sequenced in a study of blood T cell repertoires in COVID-19 (TCRdb year 2020). The library relied on the immunoSEQ multiplex PCR assay. Here the immuneACCESS table is served through TCRdb, limited to in-frame sequences with V and J called. Missing clones are a known gap in these copies; in checked studies unresolved V genes cover under half, and the rest lacks a known reason. The sample includes tens of thousands of clones, with over 75% observed a single time. 11% of the sample is taken by the ten largest. What was sequenced was peripheral blood. The source of these receptors is an older man with acute or convalescent COVID-19.

The chain has TRBV15 and TRBJ1-5, with TRBD1 identical over 7 bases. CDR1 is LNHNV, CDR2 YYDKDF, per germline (reference sequence). This CDR3 has 18 amino acids. The junction had 14 bases not matched to a gene; V was cut back by 0 bases and J by 6 bases. CDR3 sequence (DNA): TGTGCCACCAGCAGAGATTTGGGAGGCCAGGGGGTCGGTCAGCCCCAGCATTTT. The encoded protein is CATSRDLGGQGVGQPQHF.

The chain joins TRBV10-3 to TRBJ2-7; D gene ambiguous. Trimming removed 6 bases from V and 2 bases from J, with 8 bases in between. Germline assignment: CDR1 ENHRY and CDR2 SYGVKD. The CDR3 consists of 12 residues. In DNA, the CDR3 is TGTGCCATCAGCCCCCTTCCCTACGAGCAGTACTTC. Amino acid sequence: CAISPLPYEQYF.

This clone has just a few counts. The CDR3 region has the DNA TGTGCCTGCACAGGGGATCACACTGAAGCTTTCTTT. It yields the protein CACTGDHTEAFF. The V and J genes are TRBV12-3 or TRBV12-4 and TRBJ1-1, with 7 bases fitting TRBD1. V lost 11 bases to trimming and J lost 3 bases; unmatched junction nucleotides: 6. CDR3 length: 12 amino acids.

V usage is TRBV6-4 and J usage is TRBJ1-6, with 8 bases fitting TRBD1. Unmatched junction bases numbered 6, after V lost 4 bases and J lost 7 bases. This CDR3 is 15 amino acids long. Germline V gene lookup returns CDR1 MRHNA and CDR2 SNTAGT. As DNA, the CDR3 is TGTGCCAGCAGTGCCTCCGGGACAGGCAATTCACCCCTCCACTTT. Translation gives CASSASGTGNSPLHF.

The J gene is TRBJ2-7, the V gene TRBV7-9; D is perhaps TRBD2 (6 bases). V lost 5 bases to trimming and J lost 2 bases, with 13 bases between them. Per germline, CDR1 SEHNR and CDR2 FQNEAQ (reference sequence). The CDR3 has 14 amino acids. CDR3 in amino acids: CASSRSGGTYEQYF. The DNA for the CDR3 is TGTGCCAGCAGCCGTTCCGGGGGAACCTACGAGCAGTACTTC.

This clone was observed once. The CDR3 DNA reads TGTGCCACCAGCCCCGAGGTCTGGATGGTGTCTGGAAACACCATATATTTT. It specifies CATSPEVWMVSGNTIYF. V and J are TRBV15 and TRBJ1-3; D gene uncertain. With 5 bases removed from V and 1 base from J, the gap between germline ends came to 18 bases. The V gene's germline CDR1 is LNHNV and CDR2 YYDKDF (reference sequence). This CDR3 comprises 17 residues.

The genes are TRBV18 and TRBJ1-2; 8 bases fit TRBD1. Germline CDR1 and CDR2: KGHSH and LQKENI. This CDR3 comprises 15 residues. V was pared by 3 bases and J by 8 bases, with 11 bases of the junction left unmatched. The chain's CDR3 is CASSPPGTGQNGYTF. CDR3 DNA: TGTGCCAGCTCACCCCCGGGGACAGGCCAAAACGGCTACACCTTC.

The rearrangement links TRBV19 to TRBJ1-1; a weak D match, TRBD1 (6 bases). Germline CDR1 is LNHDA and CDR2 is SQIVND (reference sequence). CDR3 length: 13 residues. V was cut by 3 bases and J by 4 bases, with 9 bases left in between. The CDR3, as DNA: TGTGCCAGTAGTATTACAGGGCTCACTGAAGCTTTCTTT. This codes for CASSITGLTEAFF.

This clone was observed a few times. The genes are TRBV4-1 and TRBJ1-6; 9 nucleotides line up with TRBD1. In germline, CDR1 is MGHRA, CDR2 YSYEKL. This CDR3 region has 16 residues. V was pared by 0 bases and J by 10 bases, with 7 bases of the junction left unmatched. The DNA of the CDR3 is TGCGCCAGCAGCCAAGATCTCGGACAGGGGTACTCACCCCTCCACTTT. It codes for CASSQDLGQGYSPLHF.

This clone occurred once. This chain joins TRBV7-9 and TRBJ1-1; 7 bases are a match to TRBD1. The CDR3 is 14 residues long. With 2 bases clipped from V and 5 bases from J, the junction kept 5 bases outside the gene matches. CDR1 is SEHNR and CDR2 is FQNEAQ in the germline V gene (reference sequence). The CDR3 loop is CASSLLGTATEAFF. CDR3 bases: TGTGCCAGCAGCTTACTAGGGACAGCGACTGAAGCTTTCTTT.

This clone was seen a single time. The CDR3: CASSLTANTEAFF. The CDR3 nucleotides read TGTGCCAGCAGTTTGACAGCCAACACTGAAGCTTTCTTT. The chain is built from TRBV6-2 or TRBV6-3 and TRBJ1-1; maybe TRBD1 (5 bases). Germline CDR1 MNHEY, CDR2 SVGEGT. The length of the CDR3 is 13 residues. V was trimmed by 4 bases and J by 2 bases, leaving 8 bases between them.